A few counts support the clone carrying this TCR beta chain. Its cognate antigen is unknown. Incorporated into the TCR beta cDNA libraries were unique molecular identifiers, which served to reduce PCR and sequencing biases. There were roughly 0.95 to 11 million T cells, and 450,000 to 550,000 cDNA molecules came from them. In TCRdb, the PCR reads were re-called with MiXCR into one record per CDR3 protein. The table lists about 190,000 distinct CDR3 sequences, approximately 28% of them singletons. These data come from a study of post-analysis software for immune sequencing data. Study details: As for disease course, relapsing-remitting, secondary progressive and progressive-relapsing multiple sclerosis were all included.

Whole-study results and caveats: Elevated frequency relative to controls characterized roughly 5 TRBV segments in patients, TRBV5-6, TRBV5-1 and TRBV20-1 among them. People with multiple sclerosis had a significantly lower normalized Chao1 diversity than controls did. By F measure, strong co-clustering occurred among samples prepared in the same batch.

CDR1 MNHNS and CDR2 SASEGT come from the germline V gene. V was cut by 6 bases and J by 0 bases, with 18 bases left in between. This CDR3 region has 17 residues. The genes are TRBV6-1 and TRBJ1-5, with D possibly matching TRBD1 (5 bases). The specimen was blood. This sequence was found in a girl younger than 18 with multiple sclerosis. This CDR3 reads CASSETASPYSNQPQHF. CDR3 nucleotide sequence: TGTGCCAGCAGCGAGACAGCCTCACCTTATAGCAATCAGCCCCAGCATTTT.